A selection of T cell receptor beta chains follows, all from one sample in a study of T cell responses to AZD1222 COVID-19 vaccine. TCRdb's table, derived via immunoSEQ multiplex PCR, lists solely in-frame clones and lacks some. This sample carries about 72,000 clones, around 89% of them seen once, and the ten largest clones take about 28%. This sample comprised peripheral blood, obtained 28 days after the second AZD1222 dose. These TCRs come from an adult who received the AZD1222 COVID-19 vaccine. Each CDR3 is given with its conserved first and last residue. Each record gives: D gene, V gene, J gene, CDR3 protein. A D gene is named only where the DNA matches it firmly.

>TRBD1|TRBV28|TRBJ2-1
CASSRAGQGSYNEQFF
>-|TRBV27|TRBJ1-1
CASSLFSSGGVTEAFF
>-|TRBV23-1|TRBJ1-4
CAGNKDSSRYRLFF
>TRBD1|TRBV7-8|TRBJ1-2
CASSSRQGARHGYTF
>TRBD1|TRBV18|TRBJ2-7
CASSPGTGREQYF
>-|TRBV7-2|TRBJ2-1
CASSFWLENNEQFF
>-|TRBV10-3|TRBJ1-2
CAISESESYGYTF
>-|TRBV5-1|TRBJ2-1
CASSLDSARSNEQFF
>-|TRBV5-6|TRBJ1-1
CASSLGPGRQNTEAFF
>-|TRBV6-1|TRBJ2-7
CASSERYGEQYF
>TRBD1|TRBV10-3|TRBJ1-1
CAITKDRDTEAFF
>-|TRBV11-2|TRBJ2-5
CASSLGTDQETQYF
>-|TRBV5-4|TRBJ2-5
CASSLVGGAETQYF
>-|TRBV5-4|TRBJ1-4
CASSPKGTNEKLFF
>-|TRBV9|TRBJ1-1
CASSVGDIPNTEAFF
>-|TRBV19|TRBJ1-3
CASSIAGTTSGNTIYF
>TRBD1|TRBV27|TRBJ2-7
CASSPQNGQAGYEQYF
>-|TRBV9|TRBJ2-3
CASSVVGSFTDTQYF
>-|TRBV29-1|TRBJ2-2
CSVEYSGELFF
>TRBD1|TRBV28|TRBJ1-5
CASRDTGARGIKPQHF
>-|TRBV12-3/TRBV12-4|TRBJ2-1
CASSLTSGNEQFF
>-|TRBV27|TRBJ1-2
CASSLTQALGGYGYTF
>-|TRBV28|TRBJ2-3
CASERPTGRDLRDTQYF
>TRBD2|TRBV28|TRBJ2-3
CASSGGTSGRRADTQYF